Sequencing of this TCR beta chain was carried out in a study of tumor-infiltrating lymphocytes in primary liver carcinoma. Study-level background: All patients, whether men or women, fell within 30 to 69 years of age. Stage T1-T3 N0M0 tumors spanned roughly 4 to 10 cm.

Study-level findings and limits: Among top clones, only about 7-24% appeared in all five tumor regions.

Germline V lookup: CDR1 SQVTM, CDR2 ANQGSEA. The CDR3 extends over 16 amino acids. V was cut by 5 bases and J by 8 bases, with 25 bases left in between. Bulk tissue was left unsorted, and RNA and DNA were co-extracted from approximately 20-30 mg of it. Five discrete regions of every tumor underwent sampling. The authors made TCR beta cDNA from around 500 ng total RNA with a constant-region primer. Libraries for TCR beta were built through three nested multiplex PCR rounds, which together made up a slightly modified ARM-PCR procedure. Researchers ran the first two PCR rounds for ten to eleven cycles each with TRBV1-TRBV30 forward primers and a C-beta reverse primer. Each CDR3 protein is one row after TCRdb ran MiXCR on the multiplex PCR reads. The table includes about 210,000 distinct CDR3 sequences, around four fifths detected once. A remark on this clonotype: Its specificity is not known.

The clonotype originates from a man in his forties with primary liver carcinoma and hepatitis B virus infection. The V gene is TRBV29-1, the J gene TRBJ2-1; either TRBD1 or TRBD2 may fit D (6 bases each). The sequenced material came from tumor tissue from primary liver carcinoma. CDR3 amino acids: CSVPGVVGGGNYEQFF. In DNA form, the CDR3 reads TGCAGCGTTCCCGGGGTGGTCGGAGGGGGAAATTATGAGCAGTTCTTC.